The 15 T cell receptor beta chains below come from one sample, sequenced in a study of siplizumab effects on memory and regulatory T cells. Cells from the mixed lymphocyte reaction were cocultured for roughly six days at 37°C. This table comes from immunoSEQ multiplex PCR, and its TCRdb copy is limited to in-frame clones, with some not included. The sample lists around 20,000 clones, approximately 50% seen once, with 4.9% in the top ten. These TCRs are of unknown antigen specificity. Sequenced material: CFSE-low (dividing) CD4+ T cells sorted from an allogeneic mixed lymphocyte reaction. The source is a human donor in good health; the cells came from an allogeneic mixed lymphocyte reaction.

This rearrangement joins TRBV6-5 to TRBJ2-1; the match to TRBD2 covers 7 bases. Germline V CDR1 and CDR2: MNHEY, SVGAGI. The J segment lost 8 bases and the V segment lost 4 bases, leaving 8 bases of the junction unmatched. CDR3 size: 14 residues. CDR3 protein: CASSSFSRGYEQFF. The CDR3 nucleotides are TGTGCCAGCAGTTCCTTTTCGCGGGGGTATGAGCAGTTCTTC.

This chain links TRBV7-9 with TRBJ2-3; 11 bases line up with TRBD2. Germline CDR1 is SEHNR and CDR2 is FQNEAQ (reference sequence). V shed 4 bases and J 0 bases; nucleotides not matched to a gene: 9. CDR3 length: 18 residues. The CDR3 here is CASSSLAGGTSSTDTQYF. DNA of the CDR3: TGTGCCAGCAGCTCGCTAGCGGGGGGTACCTCTAGCACAGATACGCAGTATTTT. Together with reference TRBV7-9 and TRBJ2-3, the CDR3 gives the full variable domain: DTGVSQNPRHKITKRGQNVTFRCDPISEHNRLYWYRQTLGQGPEFLTYFQNEAQLEKSRLLSDRFSAERPKGSFSTLEIQRTEQGDSAMYLCASSSLAGGTSSTDTQYFGPGTRLTVL.

The J gene is TRBJ1-5, the V gene TRBV2; possibly TRBD1 for D (5 bases). The CDR3 runs 13 residues. The V gene's germline CDR1 is SNHLY and CDR2 FYNNEI. V shed 5 bases and J shed 5 bases, with 10 bases lying between them. The CDR3 spells CASSQGPYQPQHF. For the CDR3, the DNA is TGTGCCAGCAGTCAGGGACCCTATCAGCCCCAGCATTTT.

V is TRBV18 and J is TRBJ2-3; 13 bases match TRBD2. With V trimmed by 2 bases and J by 2 bases, 4 bases remained unmatched. There are 17 residues in the CDR3. Germline CDR1 KGHSH, CDR2 LQKENI. The CDR3 coding sequence is TGTGCCAGCTCACCAGTTACTAGCGGGGGGGTCACAGATACGCAGTATTTT. This gives the protein CASSPVTSGGVTDTQYF.

The rearrangement uses TRBV7-2 and TRBJ2-7; TRBD2 matches at 8 bases. After removal of 2 bases from V and 4 bases from J, the junction contained 7 bases not matched to a gene. This CDR3 contains 15 residues. Germline lookup yields CDR1 SGHTA and CDR2 FQGNSA. This chain's CDR3 is CASSLMGGGPYEQYF. For the CDR3, the DNA is TGTGCCAGCAGCTTAATGGGCGGGGGGCCGTACGAGCAGTACTTC.

This clone was seen a few times. The chain carries TRBV5-4 and TRBJ1-6; D not certain. CDR3 length equals 14 residues. Between the trimmed V and J ends, which lost 4 bases and 9 bases, there was a span of 14 bases. Looked up from germline, CDR1 is SGHNT and CDR2 is YYREEE (reference sequence). The DNA for the CDR3 is TGTGCCAGCAGCCCCCACTTGGAGAGTTCACCCCTCCACTTT. Its translation is CASSPHLESSPLHF.

The table lists this clone with a few counts. At one end, the junction sequence differs from germline, possibly due to a read error. J is TRBJ2-1 and V is TRBV7-3, with D unclear. Germline CDR1 and CDR2: SGHTA and FQGTGA. The CDR3 runs to 13 residues. Here the CDR3 reads CASSLTAMNEQFF. The CDR3 DNA is TGTGCCAGCAGCCTAACAGCCATGAATGAGCAGTTCTTC.

This clone showed up just once. V usage is TRBV6-5 and J usage is TRBJ1-2; no clear D. The CDR3 totals 14 residues. Germline V gene lookup returns CDR1 MNHEY and CDR2 SVGAGI. Trimming left V 6 bases short and J 3 bases short, with 14 bases between. The CDR3 region is CASSPTDKYYGYTF. CDR3 nucleotide sequence: TGTGCCAGCAGCCCTACCGACAAGTACTATGGCTACACCTTC.

This chain's CDR3 is CASSLDRLDQPQHF. Here the CDR3 DNA reads TGTGCCAGCAGCTTAGATCGGCTAGATCAGCCCCAGCATTTT. This chain links TRBV11-2 with TRBJ1-5; unclear D gene. Germline V gene data show CDR1 as SGHAT and CDR2 as FQNNGV. This CDR3 has 14 residues. The V end was cut by 0 bases, the J end by 5 bases, with 8 bases between.

In this sample, this clone turned up once. The genes are TRBV28 and TRBJ2-7, with TRBD1 matching over 9 bases. Germline CDR1 and CDR2: MDHEN and SYDVKM. Unmatched junction bases numbered 9, after V lost 7 bases and J lost 2 bases. CDR3 length: 15 amino acids. CDR3 amino acids: CASTQGGTGTYEQYF. As DNA, the CDR3 is TGTGCCAGCACCCAAGGCGGGACAGGGACCTACGAGCAGTACTTC.

This clone was seen only a few times. The rearrangement joins TRBV19 to TRBJ2-1; possibly TRBD1 or TRBD2 for D (6 bases each). Trimming shortened V by 6 bases and J by 7 bases, and 16 bases separated the two germline ends. The length of the CDR3 is 14 residues. Germline V gives CDR1 LNHDA, CDR2 SQIVND (reference sequence). CDR3 loop: CASRMWGARNEQFF. In nucleotides, the CDR3 is TGTGCCAGTAGAATGTGGGGGGCCCGAAATGAGCAGTTCTTC.

The J gene is TRBJ2-2, the V gene TRBV6-5; TRBD1 might be the D (5 bases). The V end was cut by 0 bases, the J end by 6 bases, with 11 bases between. The CDR3 extends over 15 amino acids. In germline, CDR1 is MNHEY, CDR2 SVGAGI. The CDR3 DNA sequence: TGTGCCAGCAGTTACTCTCATCAGGGTCCCGGGGAGCTGTTTTTT. It specifies CASSYSHQGPGELFF.

The chain links TRBV28 to TRBJ1-2; D not certain. The ends were cut back, 5 bases at V and 4 bases at J, with 8 bases in the middle. The CDR3 sequence is 12 residues long. Germline lookup yields CDR1 MDHEN and CDR2 SYDVKM. CDR3 in amino acids: CASSNRGYGYTF. The CDR3, as DNA: TGTGCCAGCAGTAATCGGGGCTATGGCTACACCTTC.

J is TRBJ2-5 and V is TRBV28; TRBD2 matches 12 bases. The V segment lost 10 bases and the J segment 5 bases; nucleotides outside the gene matches: 5. Germline-derived CDR1 and CDR2 are MDHEN and SYDVKM. CDR3 length equals 13 residues. For the CDR3, the DNA is TGTGCCACGCTAGCGGGGGGGCGGGAGACCCAGTACTTC. Protein product: CATLAGGRETQYF.

This clone rates as medium-sized. The chain recombines TRBV14 with TRBJ2-7, with D unresolved. The V gene's germline CDR1 is SGHDN and CDR2 FVKESK. CDR3 length: 13 amino acids. The germline V and J ends were trimmed by 3 bases and 3 bases, with 9 bases remaining between them. DNA for the CDR3: TGTGCCAGCAGCCATCTACAAGACTACGAGCAGTACTTC. Protein: CASSHLQDYEQYF.